Listed below are T cell receptor beta chains from one sample, sequenced in a study of response to subunit inactivated influenza vaccine. One entry per CDR3 protein, called by TCRdb with MiXCR from the RT-PCR reads. The sample carries some 800,000 distinct CDR3 sequences, 21% recorded once. Here the sequenced sample was PBMCs from blood, taken roughly 5 days after vaccination. Source of these receptors: a man aged 50-59 years who received an inactivated influenza vaccine. The CDR3 runs from the conserved cysteine through the conserved F or W. Each record gives: J gene, CDR3 length, clone size, D gene, V gene, CDR3 protein. D genes are given only for firm matches. The size entry is marked missing in some rows and otherwise reads once, few, many or a size class.

J: TRBJ1-1
length: 14
size: few
D: NA
V: TRBV7-9
CDR3: CASIKGGGNTEAFF

J: TRBJ2-3
length: 17
size: NA
D: TRBD2
V: TRBV5-1
CDR3: CASSLLLAGGPTDTQYF

J: TRBJ2-1
length: 12
size: NA
D: NA
V: TRBV20-1
CDR3: CSASQPGDEQFF

J: TRBJ1-2
length: 15
size: few
D: NA
V: TRBV20-1
CDR3: CSANHKGGSNYGYTF

J: TRBJ2-3
length: 19
size: NA
D: TRBD2
V: TRBV2
CDR3: CASSENLSGSAKGTDTQYF

J: TRBJ2-1
length: 17
size: NA
D: TRBD2
V: TRBV4-3
CDR3: CASSQDLAREVHNEQFF

J: TRBJ2-3
length: 15
size: few
D: TRBD2
V: TRBV24-1
CDR3: CATSSASGSPDTQYF

J: TRBJ2-3
length: 14
size: few
D: NA
V: TRBV9
CDR3: CASSANPGAELAHF

J: TRBJ2-2
length: 16
size: few
D: TRBD2
V: TRBV20-1
CDR3: CSARPGLAGGRGELFF

J: TRBJ2-4
length: 15
size: NA
D: NA
V: TRBV6-5
CDR3: CASSFQGVAKNIQYF

J: TRBJ2-7
length: 15
size: NA
D: TRBD1
V: TRBV30
CDR3: CAWSLGTGGPYEQYF

J: TRBJ2-3
length: 15
size: many
D: NA
V: TRBV4-2
CDR3: CASSQDWQGPDTQYF

J: TRBJ2-7
length: 15
size: NA
D: NA
V: TRBV20-1
CDR3: CSARSGRTSSYEQYF

J: TRBJ2-1
length: 15
size: few
D: TRBD1
V: TRBV4-3
CDR3: CASSQVFDRGNEQFF

J: TRBJ2-1
length: 17
size: NA
D: NA
V: TRBV12-3/TRBV12-4
CDR3: CASSRSRARGSYNEQFF